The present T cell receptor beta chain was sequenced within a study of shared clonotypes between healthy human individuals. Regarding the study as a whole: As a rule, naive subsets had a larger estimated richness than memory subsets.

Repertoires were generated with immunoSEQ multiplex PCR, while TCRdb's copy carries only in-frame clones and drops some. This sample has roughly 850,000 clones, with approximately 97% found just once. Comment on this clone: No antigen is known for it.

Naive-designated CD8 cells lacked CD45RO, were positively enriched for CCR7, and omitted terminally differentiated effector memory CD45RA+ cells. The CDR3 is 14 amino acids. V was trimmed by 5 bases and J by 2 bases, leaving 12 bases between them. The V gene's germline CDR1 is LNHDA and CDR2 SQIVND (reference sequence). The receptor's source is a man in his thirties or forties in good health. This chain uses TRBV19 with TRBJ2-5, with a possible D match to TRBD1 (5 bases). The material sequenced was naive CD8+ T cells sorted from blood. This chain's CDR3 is CASSSYDSQETQYF. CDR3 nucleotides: TGTGCCAGTAGTTCCTACGACAGTCAAGAGACCCAGTACTTC.